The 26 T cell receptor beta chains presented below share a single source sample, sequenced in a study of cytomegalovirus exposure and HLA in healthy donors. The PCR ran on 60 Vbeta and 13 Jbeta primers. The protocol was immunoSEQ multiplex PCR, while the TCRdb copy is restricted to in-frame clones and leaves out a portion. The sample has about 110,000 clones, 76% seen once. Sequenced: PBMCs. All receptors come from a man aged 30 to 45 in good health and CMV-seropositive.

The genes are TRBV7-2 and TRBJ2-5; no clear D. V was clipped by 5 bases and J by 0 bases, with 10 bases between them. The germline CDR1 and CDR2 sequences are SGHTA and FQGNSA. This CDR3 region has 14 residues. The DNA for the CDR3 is TGTGCCAGCAGCGCACAACCGTACCAAGAGACCCAGTACTTC. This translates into CASSAQPYQETQYF.

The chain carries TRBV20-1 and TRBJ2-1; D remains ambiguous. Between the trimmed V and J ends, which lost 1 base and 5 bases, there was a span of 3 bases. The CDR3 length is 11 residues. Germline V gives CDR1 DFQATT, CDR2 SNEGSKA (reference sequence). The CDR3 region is CSARGHNEQFF. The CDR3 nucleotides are TGCAGTGCTAGAGGGCACAATGAGCAGTTCTTC.

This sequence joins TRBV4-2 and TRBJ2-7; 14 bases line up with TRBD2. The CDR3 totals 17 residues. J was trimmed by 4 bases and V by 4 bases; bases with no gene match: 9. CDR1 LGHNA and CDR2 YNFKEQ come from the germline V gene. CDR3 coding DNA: TGTGCCAGCAGCCCCGGGACTAGCGGGGGCTCCGGGTACGAGCAGTACTTC. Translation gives CASSPGTSGGSGYEQYF.

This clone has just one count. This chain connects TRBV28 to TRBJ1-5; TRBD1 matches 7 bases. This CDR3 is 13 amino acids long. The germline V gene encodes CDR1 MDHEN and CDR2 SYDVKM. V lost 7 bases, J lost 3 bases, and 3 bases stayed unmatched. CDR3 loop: CASKQGYNQPQHF. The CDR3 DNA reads TGTGCCAGCAAACAGGGGTACAATCAGCCCCAGCATTTT.

In nucleotides, the CDR3 is TGTGCCAGCTCCGGGACAGGGGACAATTCACCCCTCCACTTT. It translates to CASSGTGDNSPLHF. This rearrangement joins TRBV18 to TRBJ1-6, with 10 positions matching TRBD1. J lost 7 bases, V lost 6 bases, and 3 bases had no gene match. Germline assignment: CDR1 KGHSH and CDR2 LQKENI. The CDR3 loop spans 14 amino acids.

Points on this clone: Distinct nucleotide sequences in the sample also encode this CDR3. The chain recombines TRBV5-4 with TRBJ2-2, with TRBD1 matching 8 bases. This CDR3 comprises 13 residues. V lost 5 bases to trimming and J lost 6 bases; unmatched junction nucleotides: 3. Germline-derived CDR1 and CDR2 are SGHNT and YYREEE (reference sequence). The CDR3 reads CASSLQGAGELFF. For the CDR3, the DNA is TGTGCCAGCAGTCTACAGGGGGCCGGGGAGCTGTTTTTT.

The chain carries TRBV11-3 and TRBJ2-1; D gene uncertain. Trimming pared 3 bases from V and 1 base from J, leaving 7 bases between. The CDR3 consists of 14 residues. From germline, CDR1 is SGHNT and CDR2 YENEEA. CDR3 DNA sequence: TGTGCCAGCAGCTTGCGGAATTCCTACAATGAGCAGTTCTTC. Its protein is CASSLRNSYNEQFF.

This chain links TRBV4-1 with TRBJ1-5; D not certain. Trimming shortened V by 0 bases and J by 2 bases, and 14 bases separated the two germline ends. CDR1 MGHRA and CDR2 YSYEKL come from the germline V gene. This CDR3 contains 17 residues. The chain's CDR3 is CASSQDWAASRNQPQHF. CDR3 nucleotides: TGCGCCAGCAGCCAAGACTGGGCCGCGTCGCGCAATCAGCCCCAGCATTTT.

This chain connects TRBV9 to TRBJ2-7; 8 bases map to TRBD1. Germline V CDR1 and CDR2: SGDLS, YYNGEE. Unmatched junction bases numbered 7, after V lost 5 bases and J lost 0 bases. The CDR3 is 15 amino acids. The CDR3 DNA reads TGTGCCAGCAGTTATACAGGGGGGTCCTCCTACGAGCAGTACTTC. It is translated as CASSYTGGSSYEQYF. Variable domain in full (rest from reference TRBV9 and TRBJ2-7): DSGVTQTPKHLITATGQRVTLRCSPRSGDLSVYWYQQSLDQGLQFLIQYYNGEERAKGNILERFSAQQFPDLHSELNLSSLELGDSALYFCASSYTGGSSYEQYFGPGTRLTVT.

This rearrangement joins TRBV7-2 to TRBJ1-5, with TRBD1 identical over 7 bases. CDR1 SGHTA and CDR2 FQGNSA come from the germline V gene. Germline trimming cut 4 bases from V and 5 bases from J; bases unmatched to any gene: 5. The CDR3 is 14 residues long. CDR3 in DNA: TGTGCCAGCAGCTCTACAGGGGTGGATCAGCCCCAGCATTTT. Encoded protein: CASSSTGVDQPQHF.

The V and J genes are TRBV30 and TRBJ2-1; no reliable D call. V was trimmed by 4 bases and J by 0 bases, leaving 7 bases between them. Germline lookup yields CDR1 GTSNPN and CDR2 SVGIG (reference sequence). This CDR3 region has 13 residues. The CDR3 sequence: CAWTTGSYNEQFF. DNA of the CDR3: TGTGCCTGGACGACGGGCTCCTACAATGAGCAGTTCTTC.

CDR3: CASSLGAGAVAGEQFF. Written as DNA, the CDR3 is TGTGCCAGCAGCTTGGGAGCGGGGGCGGTGGCGGGCGAGCAGTTCTTC. The rearrangement joins TRBV7-9 to TRBJ2-1, with 8 bases fitting TRBD2. Germline V gene data show CDR1 as SEHNR and CDR2 as FQNEAQ (reference sequence). The CDR3 has 16 residues. The ends lost 3 bases at V and 10 bases at J; junction bases unmatched: 14. Supplemented by reference TRBV7-9 and TRBJ2-1, the full variable domain reads DTGVSQNPRHKITKRGQNVTFRCDPISEHNRLYWYRQTLGQGPEFLTYFQNEAQLEKSRLLSDRFSAERPKGSFSTLEIQRTEQGDSAMYLCASSLGAGAVAGEQFFGPGTRLTVL.

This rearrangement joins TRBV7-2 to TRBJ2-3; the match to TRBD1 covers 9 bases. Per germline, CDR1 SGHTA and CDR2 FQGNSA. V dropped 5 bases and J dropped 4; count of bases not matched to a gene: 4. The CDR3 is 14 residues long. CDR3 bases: TGTGCCAGCAGCCCCCGGACAGGGGCAGATACGCAGTATTTT. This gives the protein CASSPRTGADTQYF.

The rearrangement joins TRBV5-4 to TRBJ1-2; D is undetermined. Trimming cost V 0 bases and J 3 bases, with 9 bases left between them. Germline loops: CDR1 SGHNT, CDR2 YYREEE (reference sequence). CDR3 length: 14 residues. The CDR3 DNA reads TGTGCCAGCAGCTTGGCCCCGGCGGACTATGGCTACACCTTC. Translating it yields CASSLAPADYGYTF.

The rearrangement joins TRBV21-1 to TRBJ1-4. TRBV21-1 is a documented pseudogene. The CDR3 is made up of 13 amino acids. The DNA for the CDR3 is TGTGCCAGCCGAGGGTGGGCGACCGAAAAACTGTTTTTT. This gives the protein CASRGWATEKLFF.

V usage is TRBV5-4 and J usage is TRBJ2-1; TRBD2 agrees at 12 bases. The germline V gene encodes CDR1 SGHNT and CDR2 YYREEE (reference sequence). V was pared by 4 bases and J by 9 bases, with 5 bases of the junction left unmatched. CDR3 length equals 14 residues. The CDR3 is CASSPLAGGSEQFF. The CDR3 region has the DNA TGTGCCAGCAGCCCTCTAGCGGGGGGGAGTGAGCAGTTCTTC.

The CDR3 sequence: CAWSVTLTQGYTF. CDR3 DNA sequence: TGTGCCTGGAGTGTAACCCTGACTCAAGGCTACACCTTC. This sequence joins TRBV30 and TRBJ1-2; no firm D call. V gave up 0 bases and J gave up 8 bases, with 13 bases separating them. CDR1 is GTSNPN, CDR2 SVGIG, per germline (reference sequence). The CDR3 length is 13 residues.

CDR3 sequence: CASSQGTGPKNTEAFF. In DNA form, the CDR3 reads TGCGCCAGCAGCCAAGGGACAGGGCCCAAGAACACTGAAGCTTTCTTT. V gene TRBV4-1 combines with J gene TRBJ1-1, with TRBD1 identical over 8 bases. Germline CDR1 is MGHRA and CDR2 is YSYEKL. Trimming cost V 1 base and J 1 base; bases outside gene matches: 5. The CDR3 totals 16 residues.

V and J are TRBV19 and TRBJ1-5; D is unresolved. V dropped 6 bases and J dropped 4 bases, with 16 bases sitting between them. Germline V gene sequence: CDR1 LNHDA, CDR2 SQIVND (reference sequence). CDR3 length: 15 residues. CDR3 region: CASSPWEGMNQPQHF. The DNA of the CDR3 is TGTGCCAGTAGCCCTTGGGAGGGTATGAATCAGCCCCAGCATTTT.

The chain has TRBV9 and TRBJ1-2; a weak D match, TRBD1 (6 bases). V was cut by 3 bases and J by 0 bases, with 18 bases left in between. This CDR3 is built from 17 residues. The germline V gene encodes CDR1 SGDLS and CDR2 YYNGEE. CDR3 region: CASSDPGGIRANYGYTF. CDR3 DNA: TGTGCCAGCAGCGACCCGGGGGGCATTCGGGCTAACTATGGCTACACCTTC.

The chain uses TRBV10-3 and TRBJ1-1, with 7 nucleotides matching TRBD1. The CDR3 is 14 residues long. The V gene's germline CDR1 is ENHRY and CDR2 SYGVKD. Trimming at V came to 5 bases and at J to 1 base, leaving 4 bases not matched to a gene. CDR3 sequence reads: CAISPQGSNTEAFF. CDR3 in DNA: TGTGCCATCAGTCCACAGGGGTCGAACACTGAAGCTTTCTTT.

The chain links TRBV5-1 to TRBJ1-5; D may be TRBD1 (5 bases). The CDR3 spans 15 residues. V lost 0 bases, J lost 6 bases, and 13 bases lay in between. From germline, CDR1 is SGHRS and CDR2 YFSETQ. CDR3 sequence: CASSLAAGQGQPQHF. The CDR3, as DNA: TGCGCCAGCAGCTTGGCCGCAGGGCAGGGTCAGCCCCAGCATTTT.

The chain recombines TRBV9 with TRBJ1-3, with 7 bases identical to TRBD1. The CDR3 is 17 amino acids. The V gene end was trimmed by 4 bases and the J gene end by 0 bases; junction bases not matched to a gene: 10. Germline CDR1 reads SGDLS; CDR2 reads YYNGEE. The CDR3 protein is CASSPRQGPNSGNTIYF. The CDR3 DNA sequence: TGTGCCAGCAGCCCCCGACAGGGTCCAAACTCTGGAAACACCATATATTTT. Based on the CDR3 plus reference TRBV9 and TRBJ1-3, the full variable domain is DSGVTQTPKHLITATGQRVTLRCSPRSGDLSVYWYQQSLDQGLQFLIQYYNGEERAKGNILERFSAQQFPDLHSELNLSSLELGDSALYFCASSPRQGPNSGNTIYFGEGSWLTVV.

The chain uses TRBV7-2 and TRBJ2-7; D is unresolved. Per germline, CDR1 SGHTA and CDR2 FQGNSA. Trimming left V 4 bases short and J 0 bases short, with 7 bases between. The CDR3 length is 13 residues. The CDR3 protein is CASSSSHSYEQYF. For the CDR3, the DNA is TGTGCCAGCAGCTCAAGCCACTCCTACGAGCAGTACTTC.

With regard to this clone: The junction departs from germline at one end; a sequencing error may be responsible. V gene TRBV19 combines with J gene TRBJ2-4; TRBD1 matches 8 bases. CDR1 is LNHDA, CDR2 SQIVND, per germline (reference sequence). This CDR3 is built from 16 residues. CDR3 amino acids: CASSTPSTGAKNSQYF. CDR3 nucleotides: TGTGCCAGTAGTACCCCTTCGACAGGGGCCAAAAACAGTCAGTACTTC.

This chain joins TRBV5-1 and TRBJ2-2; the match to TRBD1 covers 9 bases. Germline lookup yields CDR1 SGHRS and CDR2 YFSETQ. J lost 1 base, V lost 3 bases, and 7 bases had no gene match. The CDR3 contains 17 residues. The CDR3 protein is CASSSGTGFGNTGELFF. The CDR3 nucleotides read TGCGCCAGCAGCTCGGGGACAGGGTTTGGGAACACCGGGGAGCTGTTTTTT.